A single T cell receptor (beta chain) is shown here with its context. Using immunoSEQ multiplex PCR, the repertoire was profiled, and TCRdb retains in-frame clones only, with some absent. The data hold some 120,000 clones, with approximately 90% observed a single time. This entry belongs to a study of T cell responses to AZD1222 COVID-19 vaccine. There are 13 residues in the CDR3. Trimming took off 3 bases at V and 4 bases at J, with 9 bases between the two ends. The V gene's germline CDR1 is SQVTM and CDR2 ANQGSEA. The rearrangement joins TRBV29-1 to TRBJ2-2, with D uncertain. Sequencing was performed on peripheral blood, taken on day 0 of AZD1222 vaccination. The TCR sequence derives from an adult in good health. For the CDR3, the DNA is TGCAGCGTTGATTTGCAAACCACCGGGGAGCTGTTTTTT. This sequence encodes CSVDLQTTGELFF.